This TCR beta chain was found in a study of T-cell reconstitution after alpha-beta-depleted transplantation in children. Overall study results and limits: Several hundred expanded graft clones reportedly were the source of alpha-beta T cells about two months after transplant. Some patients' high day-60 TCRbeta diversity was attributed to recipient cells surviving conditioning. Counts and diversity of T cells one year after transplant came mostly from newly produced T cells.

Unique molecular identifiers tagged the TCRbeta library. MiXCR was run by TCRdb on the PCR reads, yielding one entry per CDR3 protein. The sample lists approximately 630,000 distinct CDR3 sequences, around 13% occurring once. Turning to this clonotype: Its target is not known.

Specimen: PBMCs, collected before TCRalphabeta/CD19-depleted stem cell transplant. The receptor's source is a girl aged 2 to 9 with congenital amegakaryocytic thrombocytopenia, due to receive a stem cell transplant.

This CDR3 is CASSLVFGGVVRETQYF. CDR3 DNA: TGTGCCAGCAGCTTAGTTTTTGGAGGGGTAGTTAGGGAGACCCAGTACTTC. This chain uses TRBV7-6 with TRBJ2-5; a weak D match, TRBD2 (6 bases). V was cut by 1 base and J by 5 bases, with 20 bases left in between. CDR1 is SGHVS and CDR2 is FNYEAQ in the germline V gene. The CDR3 loop spans 17 amino acids. The full variable domain, in which reference TRBV7-6 and TRBJ2-5 provide the parts outside the CDR3, is GAGVSQSPRYKVTKRGQDVALRCDPISGHVSLYWYRQALGQGPEFLTYFNYEAQQDKSGLPNDRFSAERPEGSISTLTIQRTEQRDSAMYRCASSLVFGGVVRETQYFGPGTRLLVL.